The T cell receptor (beta chain) under discussion was sequenced for a study of human T cells and chemical hapten exposure. Study-level findings and limits: Controls formed significantly fewer large CDR3 similarity clusters than expanded TCRs did.

The ends were cut back, 5 bases at V and 6 bases at J, with 15 bases in the middle. The germline V gene has CDR1 SEHNR and CDR2 FQNEAQ (reference sequence). The CDR3 is 14 amino acids. Time point meaning: patch test 3, about 24 weeks after DPC sensitization. Treatment meaning: therapeutic diphenylcyclopropenone sensitization with weekly scalp DPC. RNA extraction used unfractionated whole blood as the source of total RNA. This clonotype was seen ten or more times. The antigen is unknown. What the library attached to individual cDNA molecules were unique molecular identifiers. TCRdb reprocessed the RACE reads via MiXCR and lists one record per CDR3 protein. Altogether roughly 39,000 distinct CDR3 sequences are present, more than 9.5% being singletons, with the ten largest covering about 2.5%.

The sequenced sample was whole blood, obtained in connection with sensitization to the hapten diphenylcyclopropenone (DPC). This sequence originates from a woman between 35 and 50 years old with alopecia areata. Some clones in this sample may be carry-over from other donors' samples. The V and J genes are TRBV7-9 and TRBJ2-3; the D gene is possibly TRBD2 (5 bases). This CDR3 reads CASSPEVGIDTQYF. Here the CDR3 DNA reads TGTGCCAGCAGCCCCGAGGTCGGGATCGATACGCAGTATTTT.